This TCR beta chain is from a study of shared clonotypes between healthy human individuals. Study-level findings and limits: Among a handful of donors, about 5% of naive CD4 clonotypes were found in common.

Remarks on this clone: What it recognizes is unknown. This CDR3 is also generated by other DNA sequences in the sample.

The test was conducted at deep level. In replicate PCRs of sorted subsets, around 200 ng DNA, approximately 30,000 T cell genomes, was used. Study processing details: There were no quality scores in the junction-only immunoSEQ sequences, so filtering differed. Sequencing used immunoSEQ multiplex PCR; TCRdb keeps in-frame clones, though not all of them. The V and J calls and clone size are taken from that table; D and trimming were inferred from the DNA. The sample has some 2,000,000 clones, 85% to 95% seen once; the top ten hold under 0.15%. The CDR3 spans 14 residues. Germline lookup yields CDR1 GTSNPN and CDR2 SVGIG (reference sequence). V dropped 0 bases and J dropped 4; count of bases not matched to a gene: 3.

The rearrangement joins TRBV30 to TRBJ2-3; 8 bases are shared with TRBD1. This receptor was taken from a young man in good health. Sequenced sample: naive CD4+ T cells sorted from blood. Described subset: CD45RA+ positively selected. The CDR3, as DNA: TGTGCCTGGAGTGTGGCAGGGGGCGCAGATACGCAGTATTTT. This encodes CAWSVAGGADTQYF.